The subject of this entry is one T cell receptor beta chain. This entry belongs to a study of blood T cell repertoires in COVID-19. About the research overall: Collection of acute and convalescent COVID-19 samples took place in the United States, Italy and Spain. T cells, B-cell-depleted T cells, or PBMCs supplied cDNA or gDNA.

Germline CDR1 reads SQVTM; CDR2 reads ANQGSEA. The CDR3 runs 11 residues. V was clipped by 8 bases and J by 7 bases, with 14 bases between them. Source study methods: Amplified reference gene primers provided the basis for estimating nucleated cell counts. TCRdb keeps only in-frame clones here, not all; method: immunoSEQ multiplex PCR. V, J and clone size derive from that table, while D and trimming were established from the DNA sequence. The repertoire holds some 270,000 clones, with more than 85% as singletons. This clonotype originated in a man aged 30 to 45 with acute or convalescent COVID-19. Sample: peripheral blood. This chain links TRBV29-1 with TRBJ1-1; no definite D call. The CDR3 DNA sequence: TGCAGCACAACGTACAGTGTTGAAGCTTTCTTT. Translation: CSTTYSVEAFF.